Following are 30 T cell receptor beta chains from one sample sequenced in a study of OX40 agonist ivuxolimab in advanced cancers. This table comes from immunoSEQ multiplex PCR, and its TCRdb copy is limited to in-frame clones, with some not included. This sample has roughly 61,000 clones, with approximately 93% found just once. The material was CD4+ or CD8+ T cells sorted from blood, obtained in a trial of the OX40 agonist ivuxolimab. The receptor set was obtained from an adult with an advanced solid tumor such as melanoma, head and neck, liver or kidney cancer.

The V and J genes are TRBV7-6 and TRBJ1-1, with D possibly matching TRBD1 (6 bases). CDR1 and CDR2 (germline): SGHVS, FNYEAQ. This CDR3 contains 14 residues. V dropped 4 bases and J dropped 7 bases, with 16 bases sitting between them. Here the CDR3 reads CASSSRGLGDEAFF. Here the CDR3 DNA reads TGTGCCAGCAGCTCCAGGGGATTGGGAGATGAAGCTTTCTTT.

V usage is TRBV27 and J usage is TRBJ2-7; the match to TRBD1 covers 9 bases. This CDR3 comprises 15 residues. From germline, CDR1 is MNHEY and CDR2 SMNVEV (reference sequence). Trimming at V came to 8 bases and at J to 3 bases, leaving 11 bases not matched to a gene. The CDR3 reads CASASGTGLGYEQYF. In DNA, the CDR3 is TGTGCCAGCGCCTCCGGGACAGGGTTAGGCTACGAGCAGTACTTC.

Comments on this clone: Within the sample, other DNA sequences also encode this same CDR3. The chain joins TRBV19 to TRBJ1-1; unclear D gene. Per the germline V gene, CDR1 is LNHDA and CDR2 is SQIVND (reference sequence). This CDR3 comprises 15 residues. V lost 5 bases to trimming and J lost 6 bases, with 19 bases between them. CDR3 in amino acids: CASSLSGGGLSEAFF. As DNA, the CDR3 is TGTGCCAGTAGTCTCTCAGGAGGAGGTTTGTCTGAAGCTTTCTTT. Supplemented by reference TRBV19 and TRBJ1-1, the full variable domain reads DGGITQSPKYLFRKEGQNVTLSCEQNLNHDAMYWYRQDPGQGLRLIYYSQIVNDFQKGDIAEGYSVSREKKESFPLTVTSAQKNPTAFYLCASSLSGGGLSEAFFGQGTRLTVV.

Turning to this clone: Other DNA sequences of this sample code for an identical CDR3. This chain joins TRBV6-6 and TRBJ2-2; D perhaps matches TRBD1 (5 bases). The CDR3 spans 14 residues. Germline V lookup: CDR1 MNHNY, CDR2 SVGAGI (reference sequence). The V end was cut by 0 bases, the J end by 5 bases, with 7 bases between. CDR3: CASSYSTGTGELFF. The CDR3 region has the DNA TGTGCCAGCAGTTACTCCACAGGAACCGGGGAGCTGTTTTTT.

As regards this clone: Other DNA sequences from this sample encode an identical CDR3 as well. J is TRBJ1-5 and V is TRBV4-1; D is unresolved. The CDR3 sequence is 15 residues long. V shed 5 bases and J shed 2 bases, with 13 bases lying between them. Germline lookup yields CDR1 MGHRA and CDR2 YSYEKL. The DNA for the CDR3 is TGCGCCAGCAGCTACGGTGCTTGGGGCAATCAGCCCCAGCATTTT. Translation gives CASSYGAWGNQPQHF.

The rearrangement joins TRBV23-1 to TRBJ2-7; the match to TRBD1 covers 7 bases. TRBV23-1 is labeled an ORF, and its function is uncertain. The trim removed 7 bases at V and 5 bases at J, leaving 5 bases unmatched. CDR3 size: 12 residues. The DNA for the CDR3 is TGCGCCAGCAATACGCAGGGGGACGAGCAGTACTTC. Its translation is CASNTQGDEQYF.

The CDR3 DNA reads TGCAGCGTCGAGCCCGGGACAGGGGGCTACGAGCAGTACTTC. Protein sequence: CSVEPGTGGYEQYF. The chain combines TRBV29-1 with TRBJ2-7; 11 nucleotides line up with TRBD1. After removal of 6 bases from V and 3 bases from J, the junction contained 7 bases not matched to a gene. Germline loops: CDR1 SQVTM, CDR2 ANQGSEA. The CDR3 sequence is 14 residues long.

This chain uses TRBV28 with TRBJ2-1; D uncertain. V was cut by 9 bases and J by 0 bases, with 9 bases left in between. The CDR3 is 13 amino acids. The germline CDR1 and CDR2 sequences are MDHEN and SYDVKM. Here the CDR3 reads CASGEISYNEQFF. The CDR3 DNA reads TGTGCCAGTGGGGAAATCTCCTACAATGAGCAGTTCTTC.

V and J are TRBV13 and TRBJ2-5, with 9 bases fitting TRBD2. The CDR3 covers 16 residues. Per germline, CDR1 PRHDT and CDR2 FYEKMQ (reference sequence). V lost 3 bases to trimming and J lost 2 bases; unmatched junction nucleotides: 7. The CDR3 loop is CASSFFSGGAQETQYF. The CDR3 DNA sequence: TGTGCCAGCAGCTTCTTTAGCGGGGGAGCTCAAGAGACCCAGTACTTC.

The chain joins TRBV27 to TRBJ1-2, with unresolved D. The CDR3 loop spans 11 amino acids. Germline V gene sequence: CDR1 MNHEY, CDR2 SMNVEV (reference sequence). V was shortened by 4 bases and J by 8 bases, with 8 bases between the two germline ends. DNA for the CDR3: TGTGCCAGCAGTTCGGGGATAGGCTACACCTTC. Amino acids: CASSSGIGYTF.

The rearrangement links TRBV27 to TRBJ2-7, with D perhaps matching TRBD2 (7 bases). The CDR3 has 15 residues. CDR1 and CDR2 from the germline V gene are MNHEY and SMNVEV (reference sequence). V lost 4 bases to trimming and J lost 0 bases, with 13 bases between them. The CDR3 DNA reads as TGTGCCAGCAGTTGGGGGGGACACCTCTCCTACGAGCAGTACTTC. This gives the protein CASSWGGHLSYEQYF.

Comment on this clone: At one of its ends the junction is not consistent with the germline gene, which may arise from a read error. This rearrangement joins TRBV25-1 to TRBJ2-2; 7 nucleotides line up with TRBD1. Germline CDR1 and CDR2: MGHDK and SYGVNS. The CDR3 has 15 residues. The CDR3 region is CASTPDREKHRGAVF. In nucleotides, the CDR3 is TGTGCCAGCACCCCTGACAGGGAAAAACACCGGGGAGCTGTTTTT.

The gene calls are TRBV5-5 and TRBJ1-1; D is unresolved. Trimming left V 0 bases short and J 1 base short, with 10 bases between. CDR3 length: 15 amino acids. The germline CDR1 and CDR2 sequences are SGHKS and YYEKEE (reference sequence). This chain's CDR3 is CASSLVTKKNTEAFF. CDR3 nucleotide sequence: TGTGCCAGCAGCTTGGTGACGAAGAAGAACACTGAAGCTTTCTTT. The entire variable domain, with the rest obtained from reference TRBV5-5 and TRBJ1-1, is as follows: DAGVTQSPTHLIKTRGQQVTLRCSPISGHKSVSWYQQVLGQGPQFIFQYYEKEERGRGNFPDRFSARQFPNYSSELNVNALLLGDSALYLCASSLVTKKNTEAFFGQGTRLTVV.

This chain joins TRBV28 and TRBJ1-4; possibly TRBD1 for D (5 bases). V lost 7 bases to trimming and J lost 8 bases, with 17 bases between them. The CDR3 runs 14 residues. Germline CDR1 reads MDHEN; CDR2 reads SYDVKM. CDR3 DNA sequence: TGTGCCAGCAAAGAAAGGCGGGGGGGAGAAAAACTGTTTTTT. Amino acids: CASKERRGGEKLFF.

The chain links TRBV2 to TRBJ2-7; TRBD1 aligns across 8 bases. The CDR3 has 13 amino acids. Trimming took 10 bases from V and 2 from J; bases not matched to a gene: 7. Per germline, CDR1 SNHLY and CDR2 FYNNEI. CDR3 sequence reads: CATRTGRAYEQYF. The DNA for the CDR3 is TGTGCCACTCGGACAGGGAGAGCCTACGAGCAGTACTTC.

The chain employs TRBV4-1 and TRBJ2-5; D is possibly TRBD1 or TRBD2 (6 bases each). CDR1 and CDR2 (germline): MGHRA, YSYEKL. There are 16 residues in the CDR3. Trimming took 1 base from V and 5 from J, leaving 17 bases between them. The CDR3 region is CASSQGWGASRETQYF. CDR3 nucleotides: TGCGCCAGCAGCCAAGGATGGGGGGCATCGAGGGAGACCCAGTACTTC.

This chain uses TRBV10-1 with TRBJ2-7; 7 nucleotides line up with TRBD2. Losses at the gene ends were 0 bases for V and 4 bases for J; bases not matched to a gene: 6. CDR3 size: 15 residues. CDR1 WNHNN and CDR2 SYGVQD come from the germline V gene (reference sequence). The CDR3 region is CASSESTSAGYEQYF. The CDR3 region has the DNA TGCGCCAGCAGTGAGTCCACTAGCGCCGGTTACGAGCAGTACTTC.

This chain joins TRBV4-1 and TRBJ2-7, with D possibly being TRBD1 (6 bases). Germline V gene lookup returns CDR1 MGHRA and CDR2 YSYEKL. V was clipped by 1 base and J by 3 bases, with 16 bases between them. The CDR3 spans 16 residues. The CDR3 sequence is CASSQAATGLSYEQYF. The CDR3 DNA is TGCGCCAGCAGCCAAGCGGCGACAGGTCTAAGCTACGAGCAGTACTTC.

The chain links TRBV15 to TRBJ2-1, with 12 positions matching TRBD2. V lost 5 bases and J lost 5; bases outside the gene matches: 7. The length of the CDR3 is 16 residues. Looked up from germline, CDR1 is LNHNV and CDR2 is YYDKDF (reference sequence). CDR3: CATSGGLAGGDNEQFF. For the CDR3, the DNA is TGTGCCACCAGCGGTGGGCTAGCGGGGGGGGACAATGAGCAGTTCTTC.

J is TRBJ2-1 and V is TRBV9; D call uncertain. The germline gives CDR1 SGDLS, CDR2 YYNGEE. V lost 0 bases and J 2 bases, leaving 6 bases between the germline ends. This CDR3 region has 14 residues. CDR3 sequence: CASSVELPYNEQFF. DNA for the CDR3: TGTGCCAGCAGCGTAGAGCTCCCCTACAATGAGCAGTTCTTC.

There are a few counts of this clone. The chain combines TRBV10-2 with TRBJ2-2; possible D gene TRBD2, 7 bases. CDR1 is WSHSY, CDR2 SAAADI, per germline. The CDR3 sequence is 18 residues long. Trimming stripped 3 bases from V and 5 bases from J, with 22 bases between. The CDR3 DNA reads TGCGCCAGCAGTGACGGAGGGGGGGAAGGTATTGTGACCGGGGAGCTGTTTTTT. Translated, it gives CASSDGGGEGIVTGELFF.

V is TRBV6-5 and J is TRBJ2-5; 10 nucleotides align to TRBD1. The V gene end was trimmed by 4 bases and the J gene end by 5 bases; junction bases not matched to a gene: 4. This CDR3 has 14 amino acids. Germline V gives CDR1 MNHEY, CDR2 SVGAGI. The CDR3 spells CASSSTGGDETQYF. The CDR3 DNA follows: TGTGCCAGCAGTTCGACAGGGGGCGATGAGACCCAGTACTTC.

The chain uses TRBV27 and TRBJ1-5; maybe TRBD1 (5 bases). The germline gives CDR1 MNHEY, CDR2 SMNVEV (reference sequence). The CDR3 runs 19 residues. Trimming took 7 bases from V and 0 from J, leaving 25 bases between them. Here the CDR3 reads CASTTAQGGFGYSNQPQHF. CDR3 DNA sequence: TGTGCCAGCACTACCGCGCAGGGTGGGTTCGGATATAGCAATCAGCCCCAGCATTTT.

The chain recombines TRBV6-1 with TRBJ2-7; possibly TRBD1 for D (6 bases). Germline values: CDR1 MNHNS, CDR2 SASEGT. The CDR3 extends over 15 amino acids. V was cut by 6 bases and J by 4 bases, with 19 bases left in between. The CDR3 coding sequence is TGTGCCAGCAGGGGAACCGGGACAAGGTCGTACGAGCAGTACTTC. Its protein is CASRGTGTRSYEQYF.

The CDR3 nucleotides read TGTGCCAGTAGTATCCAAGACGGGGGGCCCAGCACAGATACGCAGTATTTT. Translating gives CASSIQDGGPSTDTQYF. The chain combines TRBV19 with TRBJ2-3; possibly TRBD2 for D (7 bases). V was clipped by 3 bases and J by 0 bases, with 16 bases between them. Germline CDR1 LNHDA, CDR2 SQIVND (reference sequence). This CDR3 is 17 amino acids long.

The V gene is TRBV11-2, the J gene TRBJ1-5; D not certain. The CDR3 is 14 residues long. Looked up from germline, CDR1 is SGHAT and CDR2 is FQNNGV. V was pared by 1 base and J by 0 bases, with 4 bases between. DNA of the CDR3: TGTGCCAGCAGCTTAGTTGGTAGCAATCAGCCCCAGCATTTT. Translating gives CASSLVGSNQPQHF.

The chain links TRBV6-5 to TRBJ2-5; D tentatively reads TRBD1 or TRBD2 (6 bases each). Germline V CDR1 and CDR2: MNHEY, SVGAGI. The CDR3 runs 15 residues. V shed 6 bases and J shed 5 bases, with 19 bases lying between them. This CDR3 is CASSLQGRGGETQYF. Written as DNA, the CDR3 is TGTGCCAGCAGCCTACAGGGTAGGGGAGGTGAGACCCAGTACTTC.

The chain joins TRBV6-5 to TRBJ1-5; the D is unclear. Germline CDR1 is MNHEY and CDR2 is SVGAGI. The V gene lost 0 bases and the J gene lost 5 bases, with 5 bases spanning the gap. The CDR3 has 13 amino acids. The CDR3, as DNA: TGTGCCAGCAGTTACTCGTCGGATCAGCCCCAGCATTTT. Translated, it gives CASSYSSDQPQHF.

This chain links TRBV7-6 with TRBJ2-7; D unclear. The CDR3 contains 14 residues. The germline gives CDR1 SGHVS, CDR2 FNYEAQ. With 5 bases removed from V and 0 bases from J, the gap between germline ends came to 11 bases. The CDR3 DNA is TGTGCCAGCAGCCCCGGACGGGCCTCCTACGAGCAGTACTTC. As protein: CASSPGRASYEQYF.

This clone was seen once. This sequence joins TRBV9 and TRBJ2-2, with TRBD2 matching 10 bases. The CDR3 spans 18 residues. Germline values: CDR1 SGDLS, CDR2 YYNGEE. V shed 2 bases, J shed 0 bases, and the junction held 7 bases outside the gene matches. The CDR3 protein is CASSVPGLAETNTGELFF. In nucleotides, the CDR3 is TGTGCCAGCAGCGTGCCCGGACTAGCGGAGACGAACACCGGGGAGCTGTTTTTT.